This TCR beta chain is from a study of blood T cells in healthy people across ages (dated by TCRdb to between 2014 and 2016). About the investigation overall: In model experiments, template switching captured roughly one uniquely barcoded TCR beta cDNA molecule for every two T cells. Age-related changes in TCR beta repertoire diversity were measured in the study by deep sequencing normalized with unique cDNA molecular identifiers. The donors were split into four age groups: young (average around 15 years), middle-aged (more than 35), aged (approximately 59) and long-lived (approximately 80). Donors of different ages were randomly distributed across sequencing lanes to avoid experimental bias. Using the same blood draw, the study looked at two additional independent replicas of 1 million unique cDNA reads for two donors, one aged 18 to 30 and the other aged 80 or older. What the work shows at the level of the full study, not this receptor alone: Because the CMV infection status of the donors was unknown, age-related changes in expanded clonotypes may potentially have been confounded. Compared with the aged group, more naive CD4+ T cells, fewer expanded clones and increased TCR diversity were shown by the long-lived group, suggesting age selection. As age increased, observed TCR beta diversity per million T cells dropped in a roughly linear way, and a significant reduction was already evident by age about 40. Observed TCR beta diversity correlated strongly with the percentage of naive T cells measured by flow cytometry. Total diversity estimates from one million sequenced T cells were considered lower bounds and underestimates. Bulk unsorted PBMC profiling prevented conclusive comparison of naive and antigen-experienced compartments.

CDR1 and CDR2 are read off the germline V gene as SGHTA and FQGNSA. After removal of 3 bases from V and 3 bases from J, the junction retains 9 bases not matched to a gene. The CDR3, from cysteine to phenylalanine, totals 17 residues. Only CDR3 DNA is held: 51 bases, read in frame from base 1. Libraries came from 5' RACE. Sequencing instrument: Illumina HiSeq 2500. A second PCR of about 6 to 12 cycles was run with a J-beta primer mix and a sample-barcoded 5' primer. Each TCR beta cDNA molecule received a unique molecular identifier from a template-switch 5' adaptor carrying 12 random nucleotides. Each sample yielded at least 3 million CDR3-containing paired-end reads. All of the RNA was converted into first-strand cDNA using the Mint cDNA synthesis kit, with a TRBC-specific oligonucleotide serving as the primer. All cDNA was treated with uracil-DNA glycosylase and then went through a first 18-cycle PCR with the universal primers M1SS and BC2_uni_R. The original pipeline was this. For normalization, 1 million high-quality reads were randomly selected from each sample, with every read carrying a distinct molecular identifier. Instead of being binned into consensus sequences, reads with shared molecular identifiers were discarded. MiTCR, with a Q25 quality threshold and the strictest error-elimination algorithm, was used for CDR3 identification, clonotype clustering and error correction. A nonparametric unseen species model with Euler transformation was used to estimate a lower bound on total TCR beta diversity. TCRdb trimmed public reads at Q25 via fastp, called clones via MiXCR and kept in-frame beta chains. Each record represents a unique CDR3 protein, reported with the most common genes and DNA among its rows. The V and J calls here are based on TCRdb, not the publication. Within this sample are about 780,000 distinct CDR3 sequences, with more than 35% of them counted one time only. The ten largest clones represent 18% of the sample.

Donors were a few dozen systemically healthy Caucasian individuals from Russia aged roughly 6 to 100 years. Each donor gave approximately 9.4 milliliters of peripheral blood, drawn into EDTA-treated Vacutainer tubes. Ficoll-Paque density-gradient centrifugation was used to isolate PBMCs, with at least 7 million per sample. Total RNA, at least 6 micrograms per sample, was extracted from PBMCs with Trizol reagent. For every donor, flow cytometry on a PBMC aliquot measured the percentage of naive CD45RAhigh/CD27high T cells. The table lists this clonotype with a few counts. Its target antigen remains unknown. The record has no base qualities; no much larger clone is one base away.

Sequenced: blood. The source is an elderly man in good health. The chain joins TRBV7-2 to TRBJ2-3; 10 of the junction bases match TRBD1. The CDR3 region reads CASSLGGQGKWTDTQYF. The sequenced DNA: TGTGCCAGCAGCTTGGGGGGACAGGGGAAATGGACAGATACGCAGTATTTT.